Below are 5 T cell receptor beta chains sequenced from a single sample in a study of control samples from healthy donors and cancer patients. The protocol was immunoSEQ multiplex PCR, while the TCRdb copy is restricted to in-frame clones and leaves out a portion. In the table there are about 120,000 clones, about 87% of which are singletons. Sequenced sample: blood. The source of these receptors is a man aged 35 to 55 in good health.

The CDR3 DNA reads as TGTGCCAGTAGTACCCGGGACTCCTCCACAGATACGCAGTATTTT. The encoded protein is CASSTRDSSTDTQYF. The rearrangement joins TRBV19 to TRBJ2-3; D is possibly TRBD2 (6 bases). This CDR3 spans 15 amino acids. Germline V gene lookup returns CDR1 LNHDA and CDR2 SQIVND (reference sequence). Trimming removed 4 bases at V and 2 bases at J, with 13 bases between.

This rearrangement joins TRBV6-5 to TRBJ1-2; D not certain. The CDR3 has 12 amino acids. Trimming took 7 bases from V and 4 from J, leaving 10 bases between them. Germline CDR1 and CDR2: MNHEY and SVGAGI. CDR3 sequence (DNA): TGTGCCAGCACCCCCGGCGGCTATGGCTACACCTTC. Encoded protein: CASTPGGYGYTF.

The rearrangement links TRBV18 to TRBJ1-5, with TRBD1 matching 7 bases. There are 15 residues in the CDR3. V was clipped by 2 bases and J by 5 bases; unmatched bases: 6. Looked up from germline, CDR1 is KGHSH and CDR2 is LQKENI. The CDR3 here is CASSPSAGGDQPQHF. The CDR3, as DNA: TGTGCCAGCTCACCATCGGCAGGGGGGGATCAGCCCCAGCATTTT.

This chain connects TRBV20-1 to TRBJ2-1; D gene ambiguous. Trimming shortened V by 5 bases and J by 7 bases, and 9 bases separated the two germline ends. The CDR3 sequence is 11 residues long. In germline, CDR1 is DFQATT, CDR2 SNEGSKA (reference sequence). In nucleotides, the CDR3 is TGCAGTGCTGTAGATCGGAATGAGCAGTTCTTC. Translation: CSAVDRNEQFF.

The chain recombines TRBV23-1 with TRBJ1-5; D gene uncertain. TRBV23-1 is filed as an ORF, its function uncertain. The CDR3 covers 9 residues. V lost 5 bases and J 8 bases, leaving 1 base between the germline ends. This CDR3 is CASSKPQHF. In nucleotides, the CDR3 is TGCGCCAGCAGTAAGCCCCAGCATTTT.